This T cell receptor (beta chain) was retrieved from a study of OX40 agonist ivuxolimab in advanced cancers. About the study: Patients' therapy was ivuxolimab, an antibody that acts as an agonist of OX40 (CD134). People in dose escalation had one of these cancers: hepatocellular carcinoma, melanoma, renal cell or head and neck cancer.

TCRdb keeps only in-frame clones here, not all; method: immunoSEQ multiplex PCR. The data contain around 30,000 clones, around 84% of them singletons. General observations from the study: With doses of 0.1-3.0 mg/kg, partial responders showed among the lowest clonal expansion. The study observed clonal expansion of CD4+ and CD8+ blood T cells by week 6 at 0.1 to 3.0 mg/kg.

Comment on this clone: What it binds is unknown.

Germline V CDR1 and CDR2: SQVTM, ANQGSEA. The CDR3 runs 13 residues. The V end lost 3 bases, the J end lost 2 bases, and 9 bases lay between the germline ends. The TCR sequence derives from an adult with an advanced solid tumor such as melanoma, head and neck, liver or kidney cancer. Material: CD4+ or CD8+ T cells sorted from blood, obtained in a trial of the OX40 agonist ivuxolimab. The genes are TRBV29-1 and TRBJ2-3, with D maybe TRBD2 (5 bases). The CDR3 loop reads CSVESGFTDTQYF. As DNA, the CDR3 is TGCAGCGTTGAGAGCGGATTCACAGATACGCAGTATTTT.